The present T cell receptor (beta chain) was sequenced within a study of blood T cell repertoires in COVID-19. The overall study: Collection of acute and convalescent COVID-19 samples took place in the United States, Italy and Spain.

Some clones are missing from TCRdb's copy, which holds only in-frame ones; the method was immunoSEQ multiplex PCR. The top ten hold roughly 6% of the sample, which has approximately 260,000 clones, 75% to 90% seen once. A word on this clone: This same CDR3 is encoded by further DNA sequences in the sample.

Those enrolled, adults aged roughly 18 to 95 years, came from about two dozen US areas. Donors were grouped by their self-reported clinical history. J was trimmed by 3 bases and V by 4 bases; bases with no gene match: 4. This CDR3 is built from 15 residues. Looked up from germline, CDR1 is SGHDT and CDR2 is YYEEEE. V usage is TRBV5-6 and J usage is TRBJ2-1; 10 nucleotides match TRBD1. This TCR came from a woman between 25 and 40 years old with acute COVID-19. Sequencing input: PBMCs or T cells enriched from blood (not recorded which). CDR3 nucleotide sequence: TGTGCCAGCAGCCTGGGACAGGGGCTCTACAATGAGCAGTTCTTC. Translated, it gives CASSLGQGLYNEQFF.